This section outlines one T cell receptor beta chain sequence together with its context. In the original workflow: Estimation of nucleated cell counts was performed using reference gene primer amplification. TCRdb's copy holds only in-frame clones and misses some; the assay was immunoSEQ multiplex PCR. That table is the source of V, J and clone size, and D and trimming were worked out from the DNA. The data contain 110,000 or so clones, more than 75% of them singletons. The data belong to a study of blood T cell repertoires in COVID-19. Study as a whole: The United States, Italy and Spain supplied acute and convalescent COVID-19 samples. T cells, B-cell-depleted T cells, or PBMCs provided the cDNA or gDNA that served as material.

The CDR3 runs 17 residues. The germline V gene encodes CDR1 SGHDN and CDR2 FVKESK. V lost 1 base and J lost 10; bases outside the gene matches: 12. What was sequenced was peripheral blood. This TCR was sampled from a man between 40 and 49 years old with acute or convalescent COVID-19. The chain carries TRBV14 and TRBJ1-6, with 8 bases identical to TRBD1. CDR3 in amino acids: CASSQGYGPTGESPLHF. CDR3 DNA sequence: TGTGCCAGCAGCCAAGGGTACGGTCCGACAGGGGAATCACCCCTCCACTTT.